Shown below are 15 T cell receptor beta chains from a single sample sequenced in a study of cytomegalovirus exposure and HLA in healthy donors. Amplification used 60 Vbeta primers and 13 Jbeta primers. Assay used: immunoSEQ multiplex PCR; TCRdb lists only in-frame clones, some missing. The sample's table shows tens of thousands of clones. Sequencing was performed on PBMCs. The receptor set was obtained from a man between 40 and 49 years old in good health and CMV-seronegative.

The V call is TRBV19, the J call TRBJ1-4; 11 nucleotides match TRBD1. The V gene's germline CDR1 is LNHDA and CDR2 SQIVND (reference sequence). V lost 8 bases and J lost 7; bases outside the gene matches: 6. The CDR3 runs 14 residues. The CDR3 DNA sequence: TGTGCCAGTGAGGACAGGGGGCTCTCTGAAAAACTGTTTTTT. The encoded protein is CASEDRGLSEKLFF.

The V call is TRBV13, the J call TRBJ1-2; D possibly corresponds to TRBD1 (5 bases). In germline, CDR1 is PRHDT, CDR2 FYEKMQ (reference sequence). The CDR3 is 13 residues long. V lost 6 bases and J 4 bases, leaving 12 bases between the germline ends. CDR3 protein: CASRHSGSYGYTF. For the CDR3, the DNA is TGTGCCAGCAGACACTCAGGGTCCTATGGCTACACCTTC.

The CDR3 nucleotides are TGTGCCAGCAGCTTAGCCCTAGCGGGGGTCAATGAGCAGTTCTTC. Amino acid sequence: CASSLALAGVNEQFF. This chain links TRBV7-3 with TRBJ2-1, with 10 bases identical to TRBD2. J lost 6 bases, V lost 2 bases, and 4 bases had no gene match. This CDR3 is built from 15 residues. Germline values: CDR1 SGHTA, CDR2 FQGTGA.

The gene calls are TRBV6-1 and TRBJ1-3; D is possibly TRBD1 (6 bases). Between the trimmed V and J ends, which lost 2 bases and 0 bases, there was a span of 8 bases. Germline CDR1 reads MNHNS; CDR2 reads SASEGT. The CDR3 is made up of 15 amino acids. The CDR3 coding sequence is TGTGCCAGCAGTGAAACGACAGGCTCTGGAAACACCATATATTTT. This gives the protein CASSETTGSGNTIYF.

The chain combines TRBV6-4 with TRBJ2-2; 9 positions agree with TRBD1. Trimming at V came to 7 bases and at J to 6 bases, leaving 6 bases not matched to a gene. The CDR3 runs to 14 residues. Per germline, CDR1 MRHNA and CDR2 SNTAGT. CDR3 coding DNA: TGTGCCAGCAAACGGGACAGGGCGGCCGGGGAGCTGTTTTTT. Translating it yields CASKRDRAAGELFF.

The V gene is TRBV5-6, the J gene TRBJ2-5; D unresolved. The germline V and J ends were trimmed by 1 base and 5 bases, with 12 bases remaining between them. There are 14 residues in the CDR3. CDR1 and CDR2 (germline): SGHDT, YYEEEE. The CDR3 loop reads CASSLFASRETQYF. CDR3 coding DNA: TGTGCCAGCAGCTTGTTTGCCTCGAGGGAGACCCAGTACTTC.

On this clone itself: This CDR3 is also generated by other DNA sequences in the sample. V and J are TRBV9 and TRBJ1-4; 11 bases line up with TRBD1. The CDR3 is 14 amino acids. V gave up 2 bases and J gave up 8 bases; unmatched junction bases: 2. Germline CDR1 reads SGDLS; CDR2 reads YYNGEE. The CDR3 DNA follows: TGTGCCAGCAGCGTCGGGACAGGGGGAGAAAAACTGTTTTTT. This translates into CASSVGTGGEKLFF.

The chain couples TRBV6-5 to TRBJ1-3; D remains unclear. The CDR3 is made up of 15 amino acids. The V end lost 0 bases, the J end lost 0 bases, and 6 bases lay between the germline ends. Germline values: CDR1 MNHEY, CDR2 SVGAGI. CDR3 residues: CASSYSGSSGNTIYF. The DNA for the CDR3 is TGTGCCAGCAGTTACTCGGGCAGCTCTGGAAACACCATATATTTT.

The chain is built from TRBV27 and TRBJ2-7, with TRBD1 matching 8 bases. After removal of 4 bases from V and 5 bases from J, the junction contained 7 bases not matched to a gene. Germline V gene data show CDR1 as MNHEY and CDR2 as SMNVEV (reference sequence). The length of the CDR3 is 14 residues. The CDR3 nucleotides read TGTGCCAGCAGTTACAGGGGGAGTTTGGACGAGCAGTACTTC. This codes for CASSYRGSLDEQYF.

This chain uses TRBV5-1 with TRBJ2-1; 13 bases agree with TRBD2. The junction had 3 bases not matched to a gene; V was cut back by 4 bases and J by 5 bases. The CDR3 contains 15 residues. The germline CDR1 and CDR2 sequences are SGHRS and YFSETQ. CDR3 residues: CASSLGLAGDNEQFF. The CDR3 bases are TGCGCCAGCAGCCTTGGACTAGCGGGGGACAATGAGCAGTTCTTC.

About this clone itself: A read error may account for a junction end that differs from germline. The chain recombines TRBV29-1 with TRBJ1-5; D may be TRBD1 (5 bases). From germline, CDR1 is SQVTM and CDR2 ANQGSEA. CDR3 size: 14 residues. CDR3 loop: CGVFYSGFNQPQHF. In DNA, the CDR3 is TGCGGCGTCTTTTATTCAGGGTTCAATCAGCCCCAGCATTTT. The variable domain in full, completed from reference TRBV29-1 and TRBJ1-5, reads SAVISQKPSRDICQRGTSLTIQCQVDSQVTMMFWYRQQPGQSLTLIATANQGSEATYESGFVIDKFPISRPNLTFSTLTVSNMSPEDSSIYLCGVFYSGFNQPQHFGDGTRLSIL.

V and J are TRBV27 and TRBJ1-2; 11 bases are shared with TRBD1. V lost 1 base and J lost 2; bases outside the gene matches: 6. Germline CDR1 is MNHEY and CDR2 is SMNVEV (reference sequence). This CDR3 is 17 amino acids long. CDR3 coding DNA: TGTGCCAGCAGTTTATTGAGGACAGGGGGCGGGAACTATGGCTACACCTTC. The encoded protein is CASSLLRTGGGNYGYTF.

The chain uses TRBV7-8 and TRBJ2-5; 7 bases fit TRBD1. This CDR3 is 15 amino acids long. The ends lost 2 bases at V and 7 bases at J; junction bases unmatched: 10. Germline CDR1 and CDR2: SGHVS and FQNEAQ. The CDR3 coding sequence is TGTGCCAGCAGCTTACTAGGGACAGCTCGGGGGACCCAGTACTTC. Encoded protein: CASSLLGTARGTQYF.

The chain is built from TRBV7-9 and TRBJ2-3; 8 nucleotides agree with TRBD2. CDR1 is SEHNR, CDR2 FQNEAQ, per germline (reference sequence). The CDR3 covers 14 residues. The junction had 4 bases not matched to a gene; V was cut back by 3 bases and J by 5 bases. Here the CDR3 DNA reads TGTGCCAGCAGCTTCCTCCGGGGGGGAGATACGCAGTATTTT. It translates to CASSFLRGGDTQYF.

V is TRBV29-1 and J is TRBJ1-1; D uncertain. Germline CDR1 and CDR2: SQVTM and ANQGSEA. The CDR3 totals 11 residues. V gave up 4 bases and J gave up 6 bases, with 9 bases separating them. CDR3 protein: CSVGAGSEAFF. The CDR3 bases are TGCAGCGTTGGTGCGGGATCTGAAGCTTTCTTT.